This T cell receptor beta chain came from a study of cytomegalovirus exposure and HLA in healthy donors. Study-wide context: Unique TCRs from HLA-typed donors, roughly 89 million of them, were held in an early data release.

This clone was observed a handful of times. CDR1 is SGHTA, CDR2 FQGNSA, per germline. The CDR3 sequence is 18 residues long. With 3 bases clipped from V and 6 bases from J, the junction kept 9 bases outside the gene matches. The primer mix had 60 Vbeta and 13 Jbeta primers. Method: immunoSEQ multiplex PCR; TCRdb's copy keeps in-frame clones and lacks some. Altogether 150,000 or so clones are present, over 65% being singletons, with the ten largest covering around 13%. The chain links TRBV7-2 to TRBJ2-1, with 15 bases identical to TRBD2. The clonotype comes from a middle-aged man in good health and CMV-seropositive. Specimen: PBMCs. The CDR3 coding sequence is TGTGCCAGCAGCTTCGGGACTAGCGGGAGGCGACTGGGCAATGAGCAGTTCTTC. This encodes CASSFGTSGRRLGNEQFF.